This entry concerns a single T cell receptor (beta chain). Germline values: CDR1 SGHVS, CDR2 FNYEAQ. The CDR3 is 14 amino acids. V lost 2 bases and J 3 bases, leaving 7 bases between the germline ends. In the original workflow: Amplifying reference gene primers gave estimates of nucleated cell counts. Profiling relied on immunoSEQ multiplex PCR, and the TCRdb table lists in-frame clones only, not all of them. For V, J and clone size, that table is used; D and trimming come from the DNA. The sample lists around 60,000 clones, 90% occurring once. The data are from a study of blood T cell repertoires in COVID-19. Across the whole study: Some COVID-19 samples were acute and others convalescent; all came from the United States, Italy and Spain. In each case, the material was cDNA or gDNA derived from T cells, B-cell-depleted T cells, or PBMCs.

The chain has TRBV7-6 and TRBJ2-2, with D tentatively TRBD2 (5 bases). Input material: peripheral blood. This receptor was taken from a human donor with active COVID-19. The donor label of this sample is uncertain. In nucleotides, the CDR3 is TGTGCCAGCAGCTTACGGGGATACACCGGGGAGCTGTTTTTT. Protein: CASSLRGYTGELFF.